Following are 25 T cell receptor beta chains from one sample sequenced in a study of OX40 agonist ivuxolimab in advanced cancers. Profiled with immunoSEQ multiplex PCR; TCRdb holds only in-frame clones, not every one. Of around 53,000 clones in the sample, 85% to 95% are singletons; the top ten hold around a sixth. This specimen consisted of CD4+ or CD8+ T cells sorted from blood, obtained in a trial of the OX40 agonist ivuxolimab. Source of these receptors: an adult with an advanced solid tumor such as melanoma, head and neck, liver or kidney cancer.

The chain recombines TRBV27 with TRBJ2-1, with 9 bases fitting TRBD2. CDR1 and CDR2 from the germline V gene are MNHEY and SMNVEV (reference sequence). This CDR3 has 14 residues. Losses at the gene ends were 2 bases for V and 4 bases for J; bases not matched to a gene: 0. In DNA form, the CDR3 reads TGTGCCAGCAGTTTAGCGGGAGGGTACAATGAGCAGTTCTTC. Translating it yields CASSLAGGYNEQFF.

This sequence joins TRBV29-1 and TRBJ1-1; D unclear. The CDR3 has 11 amino acids. The V end lost 7 bases, the J end lost 0 bases, and 6 bases lay between the germline ends. Germline-derived CDR1 and CDR2 are SQVTM and ANQGSEA. CDR3 protein: CSATVNTEAFF. The CDR3 bases are TGCAGCGCCACAGTGAACACTGAAGCTTTCTTT.

CDR3: CASSVAARESYNEQFF. The CDR3 nucleotides are TGTGCCAGCAGCGTAGCTGCCCGGGAATCCTACAATGAGCAGTTCTTC. V is TRBV9 and J is TRBJ2-1, with TRBD2 as a possible D gene (5 bases). This CDR3 contains 16 residues. Germline-derived CDR1 and CDR2 are SGDLS and YYNGEE. V lost 0 bases and J lost 1, with 11 bases in between.

This chain links TRBV30 with TRBJ2-1; the match to TRBD2 covers 7 bases. Per germline, CDR1 GTSNPN and CDR2 SVGIG (reference sequence). CDR3 length: 12 residues. The V gene end was trimmed by 1 base and the J gene end by 8 bases; junction bases not matched to a gene: 2. The CDR3 coding sequence is TGTGCCTGGAGTGGCGGGAGTGATGAGCAGTTCTTC. Translated: CAWSGGSDEQFF.

The CDR3 loop reads CASSKEDLAGTNEQFF. CDR3 coding DNA: TGTGCCAGCAGCAAAGAAGACCTAGCGGGGACCAATGAGCAGTTCTTC. The rearrangement joins TRBV21-1 to TRBJ2-1; the table calls TRBD2, which could not be checked here. TRBV21-1 is classified as a pseudogene. This CDR3 region has 16 residues.

The chain is built from TRBV10-1 and TRBJ1-1; D is perhaps TRBD1 (5 bases). The CDR3 has 14 amino acids. V gave up 8 bases and J gave up 2 bases, with 15 bases separating them. Per the germline V gene, CDR1 is WNHNN and CDR2 is SYGVQD (reference sequence). The CDR3 DNA reads TGCGCCAGCCATTGGGGCAGTCGCAACACTGAAGCTTTCTTT. Its translation is CASHWGSRNTEAFF.

The rearrangement links TRBV6-5 to TRBJ2-7; D perhaps matches TRBD1 (5 bases). Trimming cost V 0 bases and J 0 bases, with 12 bases left between them. This CDR3 contains 16 residues. Germline CDR1 MNHEY, CDR2 SVGAGI. The CDR3 DNA is TGTGCCAGCAGTTACTCCATAGGACAAACCTCCTACGAGCAGTACTTC. As protein: CASSYSIGQTSYEQYF.

The chain joins TRBV28 to TRBJ2-7; 11 nucleotides align to TRBD2. The CDR3 loop spans 15 amino acids. V trimming: 3 bases; J trimming: 7 bases; junction bases outside the gene matches: 8. Germline V gene sequence: CDR1 MDHEN, CDR2 SYDVKM. CDR3 loop: CASSFITASGGEQYF. For the CDR3, the DNA is TGTGCCAGCAGTTTCATAACGGCTAGCGGGGGGGAGCAGTACTTC.

This chain joins TRBV11-2 and TRBJ2-3, with TRBD2 identical over 11 bases. The CDR3 extends over 17 amino acids. Germline V gives CDR1 SGHAT, CDR2 FQNNGV. V was pared by 0 bases and J by 6 bases, with 8 bases of the junction left unmatched. The CDR3: CASSLDLPGLADDTQYF. For the CDR3, the DNA is TGTGCCAGCAGCTTAGATCTCCCGGGACTAGCGGACGATACGCAGTATTTT. The whole variable domain, filled in from reference TRBV11-2 and TRBJ2-3, reads EAGVAQSPRYKIIEKRQSVAFWCNPISGHATLYWYQQILGQGPKLLIQFQNNGVVDDSQLPKDRFSAERLKGVDSTLKIQPAKLEDSAVYLCASSLDLPGLADDTQYFGPGTRLTVL.

V and J are TRBV13 and TRBJ2-1; no clear D gene. Per the germline V gene, CDR1 is PRHDT and CDR2 is FYEKMQ (reference sequence). Trimming stripped 1 base from V and 4 bases from J, with 8 bases between. This CDR3 spans 14 amino acids. CDR3 nucleotide sequence: TGTGCCAGCAGCTTAGAGGGTGGGTACAATGAGCAGTTCTTC. Translating it yields CASSLEGGYNEQFF.

This chain connects TRBV5-6 to TRBJ1-1, with 7 bases identical to TRBD1. This CDR3 has 14 residues. V trimming: 1 base; J trimming: 4 bases; junction bases outside the gene matches: 4. Germline CDR1 reads SGHDT; CDR2 reads YYEEEE. The CDR3 reads CASSLQGGSTEAFF. CDR3 DNA sequence: TGTGCCAGCAGCTTGCAGGGGGGTAGCACTGAAGCTTTCTTT.

The V and J genes are TRBV2 and TRBJ2-5; 13 bases are a match to TRBD2. The CDR3 runs 19 residues. V shed 8 bases, J shed 2 bases, and the junction held 17 bases outside the gene matches. Germline loops: CDR1 SNHLY, CDR2 FYNNEI. The CDR3 here is CASRLELLAGGPGQETQYF. CDR3 coding DNA: TGTGCCAGCCGACTGGAATTACTAGCGGGAGGGCCGGGGCAAGAGACCCAGTACTTC.

This rearrangement joins TRBV9 to TRBJ2-7, with D perhaps given as TRBD1 or TRBD2 (5 bases each). The germline CDR1 and CDR2 sequences are SGDLS and YYNGEE. The CDR3 length is 14 residues. V lost 3 bases, J lost 3 bases, and 13 bases lay in between. CDR3 region: CASSAGTAIYEQYF. The CDR3 DNA is TGTGCCAGCAGCGCCGGGACGGCAATCTACGAGCAGTACTTC.

The chain is built from TRBV28 and TRBJ1-2; no clear D. Trimming took 4 bases from V and 6 from J, leaving 30 bases between them. Germline assignment: CDR1 MDHEN and CDR2 SYDVKM. This CDR3 region has 19 residues. The CDR3: CASSSPPGLVLDKYDGYTF. The CDR3 region has the DNA TGTGCCAGCAGTTCACCCCCGGGCTTGGTTTTAGACAAGTATGATGGCTACACCTTC.

This chain links TRBV2 with TRBJ2-7; weak D call: TRBD1 (5 bases). The CDR3 is made up of 13 amino acids. From germline, CDR1 is SNHLY and CDR2 FYNNEI. V lost 3 bases and J lost 4, with 10 bases in between. The CDR3 region has the DNA TGTGCCAGCAGTGACTACAGGAAGTACGAGCAGTACTTC. Translation gives CASSDYRKYEQYF.

DNA of the CDR3: TGTGCCAGCAGCCCTGGGGGGGCTAGCCCTTCCTACAATGAGCAGTTCTTC. This translates into CASSPGGASPSYNEQFF. V gene TRBV11-2 combines with J gene TRBJ2-1; a weak D match, TRBD2 (7 bases). CDR1 and CDR2 from the germline V gene are SGHAT and FQNNGV. V was pared by 5 bases and J by 1 base, with 18 bases between. The CDR3 is 17 residues long.

The J gene is TRBJ2-7, the V gene TRBV30; D might be TRBD1 (6 bases). CDR3 length: 15 amino acids. V shed 5 bases and J shed 0 bases, with 17 bases lying between them. Germline loops: CDR1 GTSNPN, CDR2 SVGIG (reference sequence). The CDR3 coding sequence is TGTGCCTGGCGTAACCGGGACATCACCTCCTACGAGCAGTACTTC. Translated: CAWRNRDITSYEQYF.

The V gene is TRBV7-8, the J gene TRBJ2-5; 8 bases line up with TRBD1. Germline V gives CDR1 SGHVS, CDR2 FQNEAQ. V was pared by 3 bases and J by 3 bases, with 3 bases of the junction left unmatched. The CDR3 is 14 amino acids. The CDR3 reads CASSFPTGEETQYF. CDR3 DNA: TGTGCCAGCAGCTTCCCGACAGGGGAAGAGACCCAGTACTTC.

This clone was found once. The rearrangement joins TRBV9 to TRBJ2-1, with D tentatively TRBD2 (5 bases). Germline assignment: CDR1 SGDLS and CDR2 YYNGEE. The CDR3 spans 15 residues. V lost 4 bases and J 2 bases, leaving 13 bases between the germline ends. CDR3 amino acids: CASSFEGGPYNEQFF. The CDR3 nucleotides read TGTGCCAGCAGCTTCGAGGGCGGACCCTACAATGAGCAGTTCTTC.

This clone was seen only once. The V gene is TRBV14, the J gene TRBJ2-1; tentative D call: TRBD2 (6 bases). CDR3 length: 14 residues. CDR1 SGHDN and CDR2 FVKESK come from the germline V gene. The V and J ends lost 0 bases and 4 bases respectively, with 7 bases between them. The CDR3 reads CASSQDGRYNEQFF. CDR3 bases: TGTGCCAGCAGCCAAGATGGGAGGTACAATGAGCAGTTCTTC. The complete variable domain, with remaining parts taken from reference TRBV14 and TRBJ2-1, reads EAGVTQFPSHSVIEKGQTVTLRCDPISGHDNLYWYRRVMGKEIKFLLHFVKESKQDESGMPNNRFLAERTGGTYSTLKVQPAELEDSGVYFCASSQDGRYNEQFFGPGTRLTVL.

With regard to this clone: Compared with germline, one end of the junction differs, possibly owing to a read error. This chain joins TRBV5-6 and TRBJ2-5; perhaps TRBD2 as D (6 bases). The CDR3 extends over 16 amino acids. Germline CDR1 and CDR2: SGHDT and YYEEEE. CDR3 in DNA: TGTGCGAGCAGCTTGGCGGCGCGGGATTTTTTAGAGACCCAGTACTTC. This translates into CASSLAARDFLETQYF.

Of note for this clone: Within the sample, other DNA sequences also encode this same CDR3. The DNA for the CDR3 is TGTGCCAGCAGTCTTAAGGGCAGATATAGCAATCAGCCCCAGCATTTT. This codes for CASSLKGRYSNQPQHF. The rearrangement uses TRBV27 and TRBJ1-5; the D is unclear. V was trimmed by 5 bases and J by 0 bases, leaving 14 bases between them. This CDR3 has 16 amino acids. Germline CDR1 is MNHEY and CDR2 is SMNVEV (reference sequence).

The V gene is TRBV6-5, the J gene TRBJ2-2; D is undetermined. This CDR3 has 11 amino acids. Germline lookup yields CDR1 MNHEY and CDR2 SVGAGI. Deletions cut 5 bases from V and 4 bases from J, with 2 bases between. The CDR3 loop is CASSATGELFF. CDR3 coding DNA: TGTGCCAGCAGTGCCACCGGGGAGCTGTTTTTT.

This chain joins TRBV10-2 and TRBJ2-5; unclear D gene. V was trimmed by 4 bases and J by 5 bases, leaving 14 bases between them. There are 14 residues in the CDR3. The germline gives CDR1 WSHSY, CDR2 SAAADI. CDR3 nucleotides: TGCGCCAGCAGTGCACGGGCCCGGATGGAGACCCAGTACTTC. This codes for CASSARARMETQYF.

The chain links TRBV29-1 to TRBJ2-5; TRBD1 might be the D (6 bases). Deletions cut 6 bases from V and 7 bases from J, with 27 bases between. CDR3 length: 16 residues. Per the germline V gene, CDR1 is SQVTM and CDR2 is ANQGSEA. The CDR3 coding sequence is TGCAGCGTACCGGACAGCTATGACTCTCATCAGGTGACCCAGTACTTC. Its translation: CSVPDSYDSHQVTQYF. The complete variable domain, with remaining parts taken from reference TRBV29-1 and TRBJ2-5, reads SAVISQKPSRDICQRGTSLTIQCQVDSQVTMMFWYRQQPGQSLTLIATANQGSEATYESGFVIDKFPISRPNLTFSTLTVSNMSPEDSSIYLCSVPDSYDSHQVTQYFGPGTRLLVL.